This entry describes one T cell receptor beta chain. This record comes from a study of control samples from healthy donors and cancer patients. Trimming cost V 2 bases and J 3 bases, with 8 bases left between them. The CDR3 extends over 14 amino acids. CDR1 is MNHEY and CDR2 is SMNVEV in the germline V gene (reference sequence). The method was immunoSEQ multiplex PCR; TCRdb's version includes in-frame clones alone and lacks a portion of them. The sample lists fewer than 200,000 clones, over 85% occurring once. The sequence came from a man younger than 45 in good health. The sample taken for sequencing was blood. The chain uses TRBV27 and TRBJ1-5; D is unresolved. The CDR3 is CASSLTGYNQPQHF. The CDR3 DNA reads TGTGCCAGCAGTTTAACCGGTTACAATCAGCCCCAGCATTTT.